The clone carrying this T cell receptor (beta chain) was counted ten times or more. This record belongs to a study of identical twins. Each CDR3 protein gets one entry after TCRdb re-called the 5' RACE reads with MiXCR. Of approximately 220,000 distinct CDR3 sequences listed, around 6.8% are singletons. The same data also went into a second study, on yellow fever vaccine responses in identical twins. That investigation notes: Twins' vaccine T cell responses were reported to seem partly convergent and partly personalized.

The material sequenced was memory (CD45RO+) T cells sorted from blood. This clonotype was obtained from a woman between 18 and 30 years old in good health.

The CDR3: CASSQTHPSSYNEQFF. The CDR3 coding sequence is TGTGCCAGCAGTCAGACCCACCCCAGCTCCTACAATGAGCAGTTCTTC. The V and J genes are TRBV12-3 or TRBV12-4 and TRBJ2-1; no reliable D call. The CDR3 runs to 16 residues. V was cut by 5 bases and J by 0 bases, with 14 bases left in between.